These 4 T cell receptor beta chains came from one sample sequenced in a study of T cell responses to AZD1222 COVID-19 vaccine (dated by TCRdb to the early 2020s). The sample's time point label, decoded: baseline before first vaccination. Library creation used the immunoSEQ multiplex PCR assay. The source is immuneACCESS, and TCRdb retained only in-frame sequences with V and J called. Part of the clones is not carried over; for the studies checked, unresolved V genes explain less than half of this, and the remainder is unexplained. This sample has 73,000 or so clones in its table, and about 87% of those were observed once. The ten top clones hold around 21% of the sample. Sequencing used peripheral blood, obtained on day 0 of AZD1222 vaccination. The receptors shown here come from an adult in good health.

The chain recombines TRBV18 with TRBJ2-7; 7 bases match TRBD1. Losses at the gene ends were 1 base for V and 2 bases for J; bases not matched to a gene: 5. Germline V gene sequence: CDR1 KGHSH, CDR2 LQKENI. This CDR3 is built from 15 residues. CDR3 sequence: CASSPLGQGAYEQYF. The CDR3 DNA follows: TGTGCCAGCTCACCACTCGGCCAGGGGGCCTACGAGCAGTACTTC.

This chain uses TRBV7-9 with TRBJ1-2; D possibly corresponds to TRBD1 (6 bases). Germline assignment: CDR1 SEHNR and CDR2 FQNEAQ (reference sequence). The CDR3 totals 12 residues. V shed 3 bases and J shed 8 bases, with 10 bases lying between them. The CDR3: CASSLGAGGYTF. The CDR3 nucleotides read TGTGCCAGCAGCTTGGGGGCGGGAGGCTACACCTTC.

V usage is TRBV3-1 (or the pseudogene TRBV3-2) and J usage is TRBJ2-7; D is undetermined. This CDR3 has 14 residues. V lost 3 bases and J lost 3, with 12 bases in between. From germline, CDR1 is LGHDT and CDR2 YNNKEL (reference sequence). The CDR3 sequence is CASSHTTGYYEQYF. The CDR3 region has the DNA TGTGCCAGCAGCCACACAACTGGATACTACGAGCAGTACTTC.

The rearrangement uses TRBV4-1 and TRBJ2-3, with TRBD2 matching over 10 bases. Germline CDR1 reads MGHRA; CDR2 reads YSYEKL. The junction had 14 bases not matched to a gene; V was cut back by 0 bases and J by 2 bases. The CDR3 is 20 residues long. CDR3 residues: CASSQELWASGSSFTDTQYF. DNA for the CDR3: TGCGCCAGCAGCCAAGAGTTGTGGGCTAGCGGGAGTTCGTTCACAGATACGCAGTATTTT.